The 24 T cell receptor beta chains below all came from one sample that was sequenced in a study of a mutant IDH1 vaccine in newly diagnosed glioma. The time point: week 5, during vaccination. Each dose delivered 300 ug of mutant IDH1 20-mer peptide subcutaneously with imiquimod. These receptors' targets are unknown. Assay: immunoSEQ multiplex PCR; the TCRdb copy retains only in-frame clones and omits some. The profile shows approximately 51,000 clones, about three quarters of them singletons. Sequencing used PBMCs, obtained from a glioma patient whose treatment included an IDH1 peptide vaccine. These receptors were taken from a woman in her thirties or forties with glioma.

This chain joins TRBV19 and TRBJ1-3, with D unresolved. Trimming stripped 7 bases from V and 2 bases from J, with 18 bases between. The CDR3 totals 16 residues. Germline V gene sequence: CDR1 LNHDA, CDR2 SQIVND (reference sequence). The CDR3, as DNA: TGTGCCAGTACCCTTGGTGGGGAGGGAACTGGAAACACCATATATTTT. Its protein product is CASTLGGEGTGNTIYF.

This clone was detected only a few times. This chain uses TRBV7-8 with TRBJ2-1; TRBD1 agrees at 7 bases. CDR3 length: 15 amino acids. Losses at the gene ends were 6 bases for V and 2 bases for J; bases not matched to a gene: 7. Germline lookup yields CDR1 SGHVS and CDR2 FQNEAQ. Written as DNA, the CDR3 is TGTGCCAGCAGTCCAGGACAGGCAACCTACAATGAGCAGTTCTTC. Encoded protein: CASSPGQATYNEQFF.

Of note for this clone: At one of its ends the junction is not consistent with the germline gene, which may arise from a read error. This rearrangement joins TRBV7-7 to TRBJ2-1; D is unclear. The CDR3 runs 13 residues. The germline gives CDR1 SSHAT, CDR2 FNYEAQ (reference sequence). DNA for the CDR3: TGTGCTAGCAGCTTAGAGGTAAACGATGAGCAGTTCTTC. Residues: CASSLEVNDEQFF.

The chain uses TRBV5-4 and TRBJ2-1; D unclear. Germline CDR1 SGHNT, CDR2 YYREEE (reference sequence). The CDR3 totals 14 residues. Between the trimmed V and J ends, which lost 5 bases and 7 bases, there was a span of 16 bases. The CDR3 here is CASRSAGAVNEQFF. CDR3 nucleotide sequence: TGTGCCAGCAGGAGTGCAGGTGCCGTTAATGAGCAGTTCTTC.

This chain's CDR3 is CASSPWPRDSNQPQHF. For the CDR3, the DNA is TGCGCCAGCAGCCCTTGGCCGAGGGACAGCAATCAGCCCCAGCATTTT. The chain links TRBV4-1 to TRBJ1-5; a possible D gene is TRBD1 (5 bases). CDR1 and CDR2 (germline): MGHRA, YSYEKL. V was pared by 4 bases and J by 1 base, with 14 bases between. CDR3 length: 16 residues.

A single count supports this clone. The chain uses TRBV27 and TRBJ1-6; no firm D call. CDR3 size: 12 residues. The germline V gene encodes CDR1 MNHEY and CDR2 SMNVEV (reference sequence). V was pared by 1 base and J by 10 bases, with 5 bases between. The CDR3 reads CASSLLGSPLHF. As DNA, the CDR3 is TGTGCCAGCAGTTTATTGGGATCACCCCTCCACTTT.

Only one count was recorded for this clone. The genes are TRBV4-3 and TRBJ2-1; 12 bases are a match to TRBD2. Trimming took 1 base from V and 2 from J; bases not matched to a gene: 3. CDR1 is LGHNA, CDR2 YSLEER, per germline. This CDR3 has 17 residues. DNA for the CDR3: TGCGCCAGCAGCCAAGTTGCTAGCGGGGGGGCCTACAATGAGCAGTTCTTC. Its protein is CASSQVASGGAYNEQFF.

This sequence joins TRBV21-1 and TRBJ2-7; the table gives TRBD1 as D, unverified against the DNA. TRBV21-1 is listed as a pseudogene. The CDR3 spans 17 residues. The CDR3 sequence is CASSKESGDSVSYEQYF. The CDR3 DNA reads TGTGCCAGCAGCAAAGAGAGTGGTGACAGTGTCTCCTACGAGCAGTACTTC.

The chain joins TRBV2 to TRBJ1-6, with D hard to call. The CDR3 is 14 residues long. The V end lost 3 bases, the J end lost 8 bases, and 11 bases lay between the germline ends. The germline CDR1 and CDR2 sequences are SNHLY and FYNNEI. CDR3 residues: CASSEWRMDSPLHF. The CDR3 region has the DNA TGTGCCAGCAGTGAGTGGCGAATGGATTCACCCCTCCACTTT.

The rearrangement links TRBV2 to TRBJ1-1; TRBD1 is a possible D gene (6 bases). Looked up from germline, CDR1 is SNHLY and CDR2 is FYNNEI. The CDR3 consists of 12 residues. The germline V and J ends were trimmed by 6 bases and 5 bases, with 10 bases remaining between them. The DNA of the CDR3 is TGTGCCAGCAGGGATACAGGGACTGAAGCTTTCTTT. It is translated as CASRDTGTEAFF.

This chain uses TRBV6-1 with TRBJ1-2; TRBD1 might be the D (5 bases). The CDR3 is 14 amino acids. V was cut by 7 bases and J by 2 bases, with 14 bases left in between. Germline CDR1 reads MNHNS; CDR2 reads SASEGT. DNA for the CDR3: TGTGCCAGCACCGTGAATGGGGCGAACTATGGCTACACCTTC. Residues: CASTVNGANYGYTF.

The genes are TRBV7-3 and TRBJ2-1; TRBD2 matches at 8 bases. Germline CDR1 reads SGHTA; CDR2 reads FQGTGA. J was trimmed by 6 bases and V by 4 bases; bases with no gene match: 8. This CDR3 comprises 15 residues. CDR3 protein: CASSSRGGLGNEQFF. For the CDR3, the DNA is TGTGCCAGCAGCTCCCGGGGGGGCCTAGGCAATGAGCAGTTCTTC.

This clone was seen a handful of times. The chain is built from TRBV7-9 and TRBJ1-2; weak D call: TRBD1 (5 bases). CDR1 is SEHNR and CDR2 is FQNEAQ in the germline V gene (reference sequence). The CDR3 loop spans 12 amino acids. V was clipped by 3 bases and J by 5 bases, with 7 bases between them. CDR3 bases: TGTGCCAGCAGCTTGACAGCGTATGGCTACACCTTC. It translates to CASSLTAYGYTF.

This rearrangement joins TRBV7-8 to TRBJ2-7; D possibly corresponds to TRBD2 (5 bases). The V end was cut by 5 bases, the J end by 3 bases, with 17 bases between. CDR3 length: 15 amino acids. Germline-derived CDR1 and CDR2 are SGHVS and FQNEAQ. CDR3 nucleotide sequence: TGTGCCAGCAGCCCGCGTGCCGGGATAAACTACGAGCAGTACTTC. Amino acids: CASSPRAGINYEQYF.

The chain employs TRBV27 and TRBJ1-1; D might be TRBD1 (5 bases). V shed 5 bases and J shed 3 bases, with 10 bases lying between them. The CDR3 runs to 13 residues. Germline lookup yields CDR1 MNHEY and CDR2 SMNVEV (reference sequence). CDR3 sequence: CASSTTVYTEAFF. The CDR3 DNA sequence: TGTGCCAGCAGTACGACAGTTTACACTGAAGCTTTCTTT.

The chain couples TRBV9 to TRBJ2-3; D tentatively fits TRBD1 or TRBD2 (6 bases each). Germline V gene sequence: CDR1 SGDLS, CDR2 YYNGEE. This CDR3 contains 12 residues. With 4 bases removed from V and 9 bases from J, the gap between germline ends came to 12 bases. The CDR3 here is CASSTGAVTQYF. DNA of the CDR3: TGTGCCAGCAGCACGGGGGCTGTCACGCAGTATTTT.

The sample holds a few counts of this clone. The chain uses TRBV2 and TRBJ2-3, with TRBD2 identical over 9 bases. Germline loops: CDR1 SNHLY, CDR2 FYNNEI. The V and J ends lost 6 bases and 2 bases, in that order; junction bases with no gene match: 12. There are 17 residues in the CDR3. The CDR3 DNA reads TGTGCCAGCAGGGGCCCGGGGACTAGCTCTCCCACAGATACGCAGTATTTT. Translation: CASRGPGTSSPTDTQYF.

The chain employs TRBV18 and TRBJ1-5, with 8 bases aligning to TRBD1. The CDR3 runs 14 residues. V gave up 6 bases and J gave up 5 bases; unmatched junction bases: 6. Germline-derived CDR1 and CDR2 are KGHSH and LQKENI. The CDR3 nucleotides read TGTGCCAGCTCGGACAGGGCCTATTATCAGCCCCAGCATTTT. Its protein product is CASSDRAYYQPQHF.

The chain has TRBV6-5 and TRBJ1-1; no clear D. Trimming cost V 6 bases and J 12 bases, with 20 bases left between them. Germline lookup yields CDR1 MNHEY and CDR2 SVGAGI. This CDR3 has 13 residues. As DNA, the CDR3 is TGTGCCAGCAGGCCCGGAGGGATGGTCTTGTCTTTCTTT. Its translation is CASRPGGMVLSFF.

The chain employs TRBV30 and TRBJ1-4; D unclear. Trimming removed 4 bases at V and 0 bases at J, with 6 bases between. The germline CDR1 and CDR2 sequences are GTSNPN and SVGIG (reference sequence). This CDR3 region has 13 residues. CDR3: CAWTPPTNEKLFF. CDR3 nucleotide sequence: TGTGCCTGGACCCCCCCAACTAATGAAAAACTGTTTTTT.

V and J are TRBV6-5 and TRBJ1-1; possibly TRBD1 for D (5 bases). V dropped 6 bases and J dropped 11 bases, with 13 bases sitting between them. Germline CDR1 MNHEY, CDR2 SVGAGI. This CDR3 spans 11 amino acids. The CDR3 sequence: CASRTGTRAFF. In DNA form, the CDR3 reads TGTGCCAGCAGAACCGGGACGAGGGCTTTCTTT.

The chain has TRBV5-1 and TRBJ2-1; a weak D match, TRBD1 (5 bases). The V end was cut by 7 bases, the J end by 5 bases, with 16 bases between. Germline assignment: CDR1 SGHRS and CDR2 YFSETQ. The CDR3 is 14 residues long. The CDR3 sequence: CASSGILSNNEQFF. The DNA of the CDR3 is TGCGCCAGCTCAGGGATTTTGAGTAACAATGAGCAGTTCTTC.

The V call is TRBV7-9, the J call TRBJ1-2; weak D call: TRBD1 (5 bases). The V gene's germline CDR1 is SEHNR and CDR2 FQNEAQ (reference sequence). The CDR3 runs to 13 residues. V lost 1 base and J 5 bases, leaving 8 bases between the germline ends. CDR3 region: CASSLESGYGYTF. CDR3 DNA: TGTGCCAGCAGCTTAGAATCAGGGTATGGCTACACCTTC.

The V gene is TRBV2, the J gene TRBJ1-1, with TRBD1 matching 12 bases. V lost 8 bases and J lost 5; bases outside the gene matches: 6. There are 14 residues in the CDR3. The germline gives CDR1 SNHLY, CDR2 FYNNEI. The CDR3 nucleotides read TGTGCCAGCGAGGGACAGGGGGCGGTAACTGAAGCTTTCTTT. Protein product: CASEGQGAVTEAFF.